This T cell receptor beta chain was sequenced for a study of T-cell reconstitution after alpha-beta-depleted transplantation in children. There are many counts of this clonotype. Antigen specificity is unknown. Study findings and constraints: Reportedly, alpha-beta T cells present about two months post-transplant originated from several hundred expanded clones of graft origin.

Unique molecular identifiers were incorporated into the prepared TCRbeta library. TCRdb fed the PCR reads into MiXCR, producing one record per CDR3 protein. The table lists about 3,900 distinct CDR3 sequences, roughly a quarter of them singletons, with about three fifths in the top ten. Trimming shortened V by 3 bases and J by 6 bases, and 17 bases separated the two germline ends. The CDR3 totals 15 residues. Germline values: CDR1 MNHNS, CDR2 SASEGT. The TCR comes from a boy under two years old who had a stem cell transplant for acute myeloid leukemia, so the T cells may come from the graft donor. This specimen consisted of PBMCs, mostly from graft donor cells, obtained 60 days after TCRalphabeta/CD19-depleted stem cell transplant. The genes are TRBV6-1 and TRBJ2-5; a possible D gene is TRBD2 (5 bases). CDR3 region: CASSDFGLAKQTQYF. CDR3 nucleotide sequence: TGTGCCAGCAGTGACTTCGGCCTAGCTAAACAGACCCAGTACTTC.